A selection of T cell receptor beta chains follows, all from one sample in a study of blood T cell repertoires in COVID-19. Generated by immunoSEQ multiplex PCR, the TCRdb table keeps only in-frame clones and is missing some. The data contain about 110,000 clones, 89% of them seen just once; the ten biggest clones take up more than 4.5%. The sample consisted of peripheral blood. All receptors come from a man between 35 and 55 years old with active or convalescent COVID-19. The CDR3 runs from the conserved cysteine through the conserved F or W. Each record gives: J gene, D gene, CDR3 length, clone size, V gene, CDR3 DNA, CDR3 protein. A D gene is named only where the DNA matches it firmly. A clone size is listed for some rows: how often the clone was seen (once, few, many), or a class if it is expanded.

j_gene: TRBJ1-2; d_gene: .; len: 12; abundance: few; v_gene: TRBV28; CDR3nt: TGTGCCAGCGGGAGGGGTAACTATGGCTACACCTTC; CDR3aa: CASGRGNYGYTF
j_gene: TRBJ2-7; d_gene: TRBD2; len: 13; abundance: .; v_gene: TRBV11-1; CDR3nt: TGTGCCAGCAGCTTGCAGCGGGACTACGAGCAGTACTTC; CDR3aa: CASSLQRDYEQYF
j_gene: TRBJ2-5; d_gene: .; len: 12; abundance: .; v_gene: TRBV7-9; CDR3nt: TGTGCCACCAGCGACGAGGGAGAGACCCAGTACTTC; CDR3aa: CATSDEGETQYF
j_gene: TRBJ1-2; d_gene: TRBD1; len: 16; abundance: .; v_gene: TRBV27; CDR3nt: TGTGCCAGCAGTTCTGGACAGGGGGCGACTAACTATGGCTACACCTTC; CDR3aa: CASSSGQGATNYGYTF
j_gene: TRBJ2-1; d_gene: .; len: 19; abundance: .; v_gene: TRBV18; CDR3nt: TGTGCCAGCTCACCACGGGTATTGGGGATAACTAGCTCCTACAATGAGCAGTTCTTC; CDR3aa: CASSPRVLGITSSYNEQFF
j_gene: TRBJ1-5; d_gene: .; len: 15; abundance: .; v_gene: TRBV4-1; CDR3nt: TGCGCCAGCAGCCAAGATGCAGTTAGCAATCAGCCCCAGCATTTT; CDR3aa: CASSQDAVSNQPQHF
j_gene: TRBJ2-7; d_gene: .; len: 14; abundance: .; v_gene: TRBV5-4; CDR3nt: TGTGCCAGCAGCTTGTTATCTAGCTCCTACGAGCAGTACTTC; CDR3aa: CASSLLSSSYEQYF
j_gene: TRBJ1-1; d_gene: .; len: 14; abundance: .; v_gene: TRBV25-1; CDR3nt: TGTGCCAGCAGTATCGGACAAACGTACACTGAAGCTTTCTTT; CDR3aa: CASSIGQTYTEAFF
j_gene: TRBJ1-6; d_gene: TRBD1; len: 14; abundance: .; v_gene: TRBV3-1/TRBV3-2; CDR3nt: TGTGCCAGCAGCCAAGGACAGGGAGGTTCACCCCTCCACTTT; CDR3aa: CASSQGQGGSPLHF
j_gene: TRBJ1-5; d_gene: .; len: 15; abundance: .; v_gene: TRBV28; CDR3nt: TGTGCCAGCAGTTTCCCGACAGTTAGCAATCAGCCCCAGCATTTT; CDR3aa: CASSFPTVSNQPQHF
j_gene: TRBJ2-7; d_gene: .; len: 14; abundance: .; v_gene: TRBV4-3; CDR3nt: TGCGCCAGCAGCCAAGGGGCCACCGCCTACGAGCAGTACTTC; CDR3aa: CASSQGATAYEQYF
j_gene: TRBJ1-2; d_gene: TRBD1; len: 14; abundance: .; v_gene: TRBV14; CDR3nt: TGTGCCAGCAGCCGGGATTATGGGACAGTAGGCTACACCTTC; CDR3aa: CASSRDYGTVGYTF
j_gene: TRBJ1-6; d_gene: TRBD1; len: 14; abundance: .; v_gene: TRBV28; CDR3nt: TGTGCCAGCAGTTGGGGACAGGGTGGTTCACCCCTCCACTTT; CDR3aa: CASSWGQGGSPLHF
j_gene: TRBJ2-1; d_gene: TRBD1; len: 15; abundance: .; v_gene: TRBV19; CDR3nt: TGTGCCAGTAGTATAGCCAGGGGGCCCTACAATGAGCAGTTCTTC; CDR3aa: CASSIARGPYNEQFF
j_gene: TRBJ1-2; d_gene: .; len: 11; abundance: .; v_gene: TRBV28; CDR3nt: TGTGCCAGCTCATACGGGAGTGGCTACACCTTC; CDR3aa: CASSYGSGYTF
j_gene: TRBJ2-5; d_gene: .; len: 14; abundance: once; v_gene: TRBV7-9; CDR3nt: TGTGCCAGCAGCTTTGTCCAGTCGAGGGAGACCCAGTACTTC; CDR3aa: CASSFVQSRETQYF
j_gene: TRBJ1-5; d_gene: TRBD1; len: 18; abundance: .; v_gene: TRBV30; CDR3nt: TGTGCCTGGAGTAGAGGGACAGCAGGATCTGAGAGCAATCAGCCCCAGCATTTT; CDR3aa: CAWSRGTAGSESNQPQHF
j_gene: TRBJ1-1; d_gene: .; len: 12; abundance: .; v_gene: TRBV28; CDR3nt: TGTGCCAGCAGTTCGTCAGGGCCTGAAGCTTTCTTT; CDR3aa: CASSSSGPEAFF